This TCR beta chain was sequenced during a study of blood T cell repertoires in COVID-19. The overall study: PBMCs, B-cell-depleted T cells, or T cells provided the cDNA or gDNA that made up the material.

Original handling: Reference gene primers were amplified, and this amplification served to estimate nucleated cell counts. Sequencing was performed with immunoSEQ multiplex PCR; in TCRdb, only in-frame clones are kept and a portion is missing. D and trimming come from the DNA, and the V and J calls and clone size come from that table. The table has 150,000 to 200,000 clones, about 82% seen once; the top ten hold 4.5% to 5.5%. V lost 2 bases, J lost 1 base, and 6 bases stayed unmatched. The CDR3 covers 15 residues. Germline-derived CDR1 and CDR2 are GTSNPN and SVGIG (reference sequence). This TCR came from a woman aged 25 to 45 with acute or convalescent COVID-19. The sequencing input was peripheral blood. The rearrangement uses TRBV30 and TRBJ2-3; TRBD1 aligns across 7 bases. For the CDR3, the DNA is TGTGCCTGGAGTAACAACAGGGGAGGCACAGATACGCAGTATTTT. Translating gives CAWSNNRGGTDTQYF.